What follows are 20 T cell receptor beta chains derived from one specimen sequenced in a study of cytomegalovirus exposure and HLA in healthy donors. Some clones are missing from TCRdb's copy, which holds only in-frame ones; the method was immunoSEQ multiplex PCR. The sample holds 100,000 to 150,000 clones, 90% to 96% seen once. Material for sequencing was PBMCs. The source is a man between 18 and 35 years old in good health and CMV-seronegative.

V is TRBV4-3 and J is TRBJ1-3; TRBD1 matches 8 bases. Germline V gene data show CDR1 as LGHNA and CDR2 as YSLEER. The CDR3 covers 16 residues. The V gene end was trimmed by 3 bases and the J gene end by 0 bases; junction bases not matched to a gene: 4. The CDR3 is CASSHLTGASGNTIYF. DNA for the CDR3: TGCGCCAGCAGCCATCTGACAGGGGCCTCTGGAAACACCATATATTTT.

The chain joins TRBV4-3 to TRBJ2-2; unclear D gene. The CDR3 length is 18 residues. CDR1 LGHNA and CDR2 YSLEER come from the germline V gene. Trimming stripped 0 bases from V and 0 bases from J, with 14 bases between. Written as DNA, the CDR3 is TGCGCCAGCAGCCAAGATGTATCAGACATAGCGAACACCGGGGAGCTGTTTTTT. Protein sequence: CASSQDVSDIANTGELFF.

This clone was found once. The chain employs TRBV28 and TRBJ2-4; 10 bases are shared with TRBD2. Unmatched junction bases numbered 12, after V lost 6 bases and J lost 7 bases. This CDR3 contains 16 residues. CDR1 and CDR2 (germline): MDHEN, SYDVKM. For the CDR3, the DNA is TGTGCCAGCAGCCAAACCCATAGCGGGAGGAATAACATTCAGTACTTC. Protein product: CASSQTHSGRNNIQYF.

The chain uses TRBV6-6 and TRBJ1-2, with 9 positions matching TRBD1. J gave up 8 bases and V 10 bases, and 17 bases lay outside the gene matches. Germline CDR1 MNHNY, CDR2 SVGAGI (reference sequence). CDR3 length: 15 residues. This CDR3 reads CANTTGQGSLWGYTF. In nucleotides, the CDR3 is TGTGCCAACACAACGGGACAGGGCAGTCTTTGGGGCTACACCTTC.

The V call is TRBV19, the J call TRBJ2-7; D may be TRBD2 (6 bases). Trimming cost V 1 base and J 3 bases, with 7 bases left between them. Germline CDR1 is LNHDA and CDR2 is SQIVND (reference sequence). This CDR3 is built from 13 residues. The CDR3 DNA reads as TGTGCCAGTAGTATAGCTAGCGACTACGAGCAGTACTTC. Translated: CASSIASDYEQYF.

V gene TRBV5-1 combines with J gene TRBJ2-7; weak D call: TRBD2 (5 bases). The length of the CDR3 is 14 residues. V was shortened by 0 bases and J by 2 bases, with 9 bases between the two germline ends. From germline, CDR1 is SGHRS and CDR2 YFSETQ. The CDR3 region has the DNA TGCGCCAGCAGCTTGGAAATCGGGGCCTACGAGCAGTACTTC. Translating gives CASSLEIGAYEQYF.

The rearrangement links TRBV6-5 to TRBJ2-7, with 7 bases lining up with TRBD2. Germline CDR1 reads MNHEY; CDR2 reads SVGAGI. The CDR3 has 14 residues. J was trimmed by 2 bases and V by 4 bases; bases with no gene match: 5. CDR3 in amino acids: CASSLGGRAYEQYF. DNA for the CDR3: TGTGCCAGCAGTTTGGGAGGGCGAGCCTACGAGCAGTACTTC.

The V call is TRBV19, the J call TRBJ1-2; D not resolved. Germline CDR1 LNHDA, CDR2 SQIVND (reference sequence). This CDR3 is built from 12 residues. Trimming left V 5 bases short and J 7 bases short, with 11 bases between. For the CDR3, the DNA is TGTGCCAGTAGTTCCCCGTATCGTGGCTACACCTTC. As protein: CASSSPYRGYTF.

The rearrangement uses TRBV28 and TRBJ2-7; TRBD2 aligns across 7 bases. The CDR3 totals 15 residues. The V gene's germline CDR1 is MDHEN and CDR2 SYDVKM. Trimming took 3 bases from V and 2 from J; bases not matched to a gene: 7. This CDR3 is CASSFTAGITYEQYF. Here the CDR3 DNA reads TGTGCCAGCAGTTTCACAGCGGGAATCACCTACGAGCAGTACTTC.

The chain employs TRBV28 and TRBJ1-5; TRBD1 might be the D (5 bases). The germline V and J ends were trimmed by 3 bases and 7 bases, with 16 bases remaining between them. Germline CDR1 is MDHEN and CDR2 is SYDVKM. The CDR3 extends over 15 amino acids. In DNA form, the CDR3 reads TGTGCCAGCAGTTTTAGGTCAGGGTATCACCAGCCCCAGCATTTT. Protein product: CASSFRSGYHQPQHF. Drawing the rest from reference TRBV28 and TRBJ1-5, the complete variable domain is DVKVTQSSRYLVKRTGEKVFLECVQDMDHENMFWYRQDPGLGLRLIYFSYDVKMKEKGDIPEGYSVSREKKERFSLILESASTNQTSMYLCASSFRSGYHQPQHFGDGTRLSIL.

The rearrangement joins TRBV28 to TRBJ2-7; D gene uncertain. Germline loops: CDR1 MDHEN, CDR2 SYDVKM. The CDR3 spans 10 residues. Trimming pared 6 bases from V and 3 bases from J, leaving 3 bases between. The chain's CDR3 is CASSRYEQYF. CDR3 coding DNA: TGTGCCAGCAGCCGCTACGAGCAGTACTTC.

The chain links TRBV7-6 to TRBJ2-7; no definite D call. This CDR3 has 13 amino acids. The V and J ends lost 2 bases and 5 bases respectively, with 10 bases between them. The germline V gene has CDR1 SGHVS and CDR2 FNYEAQ. The DNA for the CDR3 is TGTGCCAGCAGCTTATCTAGTACCCACGAGCAGTACTTC. Amino acids: CASSLSSTHEQYF.

V gene TRBV11-2 combines with J gene TRBJ2-7; TRBD2 matches at 9 bases. Losses at the gene ends were 5 bases for V and 2 bases for J; bases not matched to a gene: 13. From germline, CDR1 is SGHAT and CDR2 FQNNGV. The CDR3 extends over 17 amino acids. The chain's CDR3 is CASSQPQAGGSPYEQYF. The CDR3 DNA reads as TGTGCCAGCAGCCAACCCCAAGCGGGAGGCTCCCCCTACGAGCAGTACTTC.

CDR3 residues: CAWSAIQGASTDTQYF. The CDR3 region has the DNA TGTGCCTGGAGTGCCATACAGGGGGCTTCCACAGATACGCAGTATTTT. The J gene is TRBJ2-3, the V gene TRBV30, with TRBD1 matching over 9 bases. The CDR3 has 16 amino acids. J lost 2 bases, V lost 1 base, and 7 bases had no gene match. CDR1 GTSNPN and CDR2 SVGIG come from the germline V gene (reference sequence).

V usage is TRBV7-6 and J usage is TRBJ2-3; 9 bases match TRBD2. The V gene's germline CDR1 is SGHVS and CDR2 FNYEAQ. The CDR3 sequence is 17 residues long. V was pared by 5 bases and J by 5 bases, with 14 bases of the junction left unmatched. The CDR3 DNA reads as TGTGCCAGCAGCCTCACGGAGGTAGCGGGAGTAATAGATACGCAGTATTTT. Translated, it gives CASSLTEVAGVIDTQYF.

This chain connects TRBV5-8 to TRBJ1-3, with D uncertain. The V end was cut by 0 bases, the J end by 2 bases, with 18 bases between. This CDR3 is built from 18 residues. Germline V gives CDR1 SGHTS, CDR2 YDEGEE. CDR3 amino acids: CASSLAFGSPFPGNTIYF. The CDR3 nucleotides read TGTGCCAGCAGCTTGGCCTTTGGCAGTCCGTTTCCTGGAAACACCATATATTTT.

V is TRBV11-3 and J is TRBJ1-1; D is ambiguous. This CDR3 comprises 14 residues. The germline V gene encodes CDR1 SGHNT and CDR2 YENEEA. V dropped 3 bases and J dropped 3 bases, with 11 bases sitting between them. The CDR3, as DNA: TGTGCCAGCAGCTTTGAGGGAACCGACACTGAAGCTTTCTTT. It yields the protein CASSFEGTDTEAFF.

This clone has just one count. This sequence joins TRBV30 and TRBJ2-1, with a possible D match to TRBD1 (6 bases). Deletions cut 3 bases from V and 0 bases from J, with 9 bases between. Germline V CDR1 and CDR2: GTSNPN, SVGIG (reference sequence). The CDR3 covers 14 residues. The CDR3 is CAWSRGSSYNEQFF. The CDR3 DNA reads TGTGCCTGGAGCAGGGGATCCTCCTACAATGAGCAGTTCTTC.

Here the CDR3 reads CASSRWRSGGSGNTIYF. The CDR3 DNA reads as TGTGCCAGCAGCCGATGGAGGAGCGGAGGGTCTGGAAACACCATATATTTT. The V gene is TRBV5-6, the J gene TRBJ1-3, with D unclear. The germline V gene encodes CDR1 SGHDT and CDR2 YYEEEE. This CDR3 spans 17 amino acids. Trimming stripped 4 bases from V and 1 base from J, with 18 bases between.

The chain combines TRBV7-2 with TRBJ2-7; 8 bases fit TRBD2. Germline values: CDR1 SGHTA, CDR2 FQGNSA. The V and J ends lost 4 bases and 4 bases, in that order; junction bases with no gene match: 3. The CDR3 spans 13 residues. CDR3 amino acids: CASSSSGSYEQYF. CDR3 nucleotide sequence: TGTGCCAGCAGCTCGAGCGGGAGTTACGAGCAGTACTTC.